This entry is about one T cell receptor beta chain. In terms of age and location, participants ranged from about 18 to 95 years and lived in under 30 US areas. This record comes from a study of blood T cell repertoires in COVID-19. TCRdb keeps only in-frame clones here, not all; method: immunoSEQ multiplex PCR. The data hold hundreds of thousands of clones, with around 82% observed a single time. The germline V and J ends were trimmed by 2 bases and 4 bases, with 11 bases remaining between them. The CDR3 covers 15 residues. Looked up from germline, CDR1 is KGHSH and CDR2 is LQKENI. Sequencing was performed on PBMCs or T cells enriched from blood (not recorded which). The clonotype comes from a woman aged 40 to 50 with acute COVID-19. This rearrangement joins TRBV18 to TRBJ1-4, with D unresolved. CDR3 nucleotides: TGTGCCAGCTCACCAACCCCTGCGGGTAATGAAAAACTGTTTTTT. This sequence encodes CASSPTPAGNEKLFF. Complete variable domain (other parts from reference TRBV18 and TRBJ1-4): NAGVMQNPRHLVRRRGQEARLRCSPMKGHSHVYWYRQLPEEGLKFMVYLQKENIIDESGMPKERFSAEFPKEGPSILRIQQVVRGDSAAYFCASSPTPAGNEKLFFGSGTQLSVL.